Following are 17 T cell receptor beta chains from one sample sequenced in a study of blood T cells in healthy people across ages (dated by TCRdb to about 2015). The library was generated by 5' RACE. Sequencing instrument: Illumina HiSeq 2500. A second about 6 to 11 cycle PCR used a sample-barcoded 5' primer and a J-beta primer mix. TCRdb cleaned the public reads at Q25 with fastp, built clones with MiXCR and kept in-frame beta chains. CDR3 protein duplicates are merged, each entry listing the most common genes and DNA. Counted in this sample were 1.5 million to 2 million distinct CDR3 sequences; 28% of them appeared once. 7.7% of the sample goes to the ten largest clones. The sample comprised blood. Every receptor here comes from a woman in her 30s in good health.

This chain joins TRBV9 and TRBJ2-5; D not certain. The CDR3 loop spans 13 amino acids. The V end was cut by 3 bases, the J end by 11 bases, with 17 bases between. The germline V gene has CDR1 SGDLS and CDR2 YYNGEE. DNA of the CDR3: TGTGCCAGCAGCGCGAGCAGAGTGGATGAGCAGTACTTC. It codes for CASSASRVDEQYF.

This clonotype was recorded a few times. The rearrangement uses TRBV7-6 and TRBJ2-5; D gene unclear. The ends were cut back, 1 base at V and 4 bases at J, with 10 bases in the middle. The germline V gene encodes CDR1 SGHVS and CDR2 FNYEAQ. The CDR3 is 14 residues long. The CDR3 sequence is CASSLELVAETQYF. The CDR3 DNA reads TGTGCCAGCAGCTTAGAGTTAGTAGCAGAGACCCAGTACTTC.

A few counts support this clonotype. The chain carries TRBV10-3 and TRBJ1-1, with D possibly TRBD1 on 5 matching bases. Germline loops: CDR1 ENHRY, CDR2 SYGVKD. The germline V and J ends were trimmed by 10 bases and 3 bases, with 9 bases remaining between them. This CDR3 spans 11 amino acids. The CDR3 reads CASQGDTEAFF. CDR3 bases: TGTGCCAGTCAGGGTGACACTGAAGCTTTCTTT.

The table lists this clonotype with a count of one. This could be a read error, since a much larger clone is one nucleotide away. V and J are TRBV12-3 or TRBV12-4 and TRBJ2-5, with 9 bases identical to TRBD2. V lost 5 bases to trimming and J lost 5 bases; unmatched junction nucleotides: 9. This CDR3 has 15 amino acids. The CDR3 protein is CASSPSGDQGETQYF. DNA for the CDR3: TGTGCCAGCAGTCCTAGCGGGGACCAAGGTGAGACCCAGTACTTC.

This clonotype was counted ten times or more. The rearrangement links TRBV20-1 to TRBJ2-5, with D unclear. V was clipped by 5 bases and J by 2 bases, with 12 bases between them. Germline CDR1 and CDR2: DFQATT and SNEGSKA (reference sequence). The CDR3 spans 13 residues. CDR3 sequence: CSAPGPRQETQYF. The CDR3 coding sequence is TGCAGTGCTCCTGGGCCCAGACAAGAGACCCAGTACTTC.

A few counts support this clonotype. The CDR3 nucleotides read TGCGCCAGCAGCTTGGGACGGACAGCCTACGAGCAGTACTTC. It yields the protein CASSLGRTAYEQYF. The gene calls are TRBV5-1 and TRBJ2-7; possible D gene TRBD1, 6 bases. CDR3 length: 14 residues. The V gene's germline CDR1 is SGHRS and CDR2 YFSETQ. V shed 0 bases and J shed 2 bases, with 9 bases lying between them.

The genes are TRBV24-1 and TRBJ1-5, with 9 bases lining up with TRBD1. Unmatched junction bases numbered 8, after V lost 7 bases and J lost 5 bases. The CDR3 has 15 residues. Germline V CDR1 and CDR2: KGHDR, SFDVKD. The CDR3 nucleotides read TGTGCCACCAGAGAAAGGGACAGGGCCTATCAGCCCCAGCATTTT. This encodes CATRERDRAYQPQHF.

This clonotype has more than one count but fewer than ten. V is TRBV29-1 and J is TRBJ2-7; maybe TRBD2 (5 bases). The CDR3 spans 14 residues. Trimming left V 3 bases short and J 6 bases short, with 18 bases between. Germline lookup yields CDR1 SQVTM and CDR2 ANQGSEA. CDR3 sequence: CSVEELRATSEQYF. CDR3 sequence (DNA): TGCAGCGTTGAGGAGTTGAGGGCTACCAGCGAGCAGTACTTC.

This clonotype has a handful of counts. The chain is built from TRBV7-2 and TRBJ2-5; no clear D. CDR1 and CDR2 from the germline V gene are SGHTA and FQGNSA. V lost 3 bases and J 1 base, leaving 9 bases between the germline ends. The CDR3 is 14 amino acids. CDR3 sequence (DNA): TGTGCCAGCAGCTTCACAGCCGTCCAAGAGACCCAGTACTTC. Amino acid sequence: CASSFTAVQETQYF.

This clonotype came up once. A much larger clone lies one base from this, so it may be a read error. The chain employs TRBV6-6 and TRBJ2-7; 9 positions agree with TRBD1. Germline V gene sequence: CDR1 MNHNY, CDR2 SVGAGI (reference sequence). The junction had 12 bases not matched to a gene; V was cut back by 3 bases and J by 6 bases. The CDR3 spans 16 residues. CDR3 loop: CASSYFVTGGKVEQYF. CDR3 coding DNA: TGTGCCAGCAGTTATTTCGTGACAGGGGGTAAGGTCGAGCAGTACTTC.

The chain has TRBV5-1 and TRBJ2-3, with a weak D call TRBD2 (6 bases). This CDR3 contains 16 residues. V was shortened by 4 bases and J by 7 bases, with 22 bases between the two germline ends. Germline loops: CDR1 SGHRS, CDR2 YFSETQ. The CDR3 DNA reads TGCGCCAGCAGCATCTCTAGCGTATTGGGGGGAAATACGCAGTATTTT. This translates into CASSISSVLGGNTQYF.

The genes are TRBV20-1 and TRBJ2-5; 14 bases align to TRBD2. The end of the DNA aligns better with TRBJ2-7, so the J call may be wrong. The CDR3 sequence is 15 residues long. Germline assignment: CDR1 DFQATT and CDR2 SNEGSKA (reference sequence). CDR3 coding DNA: TGCAGTGCTAGGTGGACTAGCGGGGGGCCCTACGAGCAGTACTTC. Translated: CSARWTSGGPYEQYF.

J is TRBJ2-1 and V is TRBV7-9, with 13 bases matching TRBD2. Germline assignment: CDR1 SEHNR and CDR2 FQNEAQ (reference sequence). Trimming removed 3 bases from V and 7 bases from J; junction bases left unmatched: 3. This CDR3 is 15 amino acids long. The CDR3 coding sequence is TGTGCCAGCAGCTTTTGGGGACTAGCGGGGAATGAGCAGTTCTTC. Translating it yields CASSFWGLAGNEQFF. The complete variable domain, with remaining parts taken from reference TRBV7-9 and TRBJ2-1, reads DTGVSQNPRHKITKRGQNVTFRCDPISEHNRLYWYRQTLGQGPEFLTYFQNEAQLEKSRLLSDRFSAERPKGSFSTLEIQRTEQGDSAMYLCASSFWGLAGNEQFFGPGTRLTVL.

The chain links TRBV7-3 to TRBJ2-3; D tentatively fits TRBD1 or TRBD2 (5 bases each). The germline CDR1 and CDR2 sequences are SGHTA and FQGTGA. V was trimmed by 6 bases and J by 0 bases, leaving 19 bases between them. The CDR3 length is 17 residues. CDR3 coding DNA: TGTGCCAGCAGTTATTCGGGGACGCAGGCCAGCACAGATACGCAGTATTTT. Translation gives CASSYSGTQASTDTQYF.

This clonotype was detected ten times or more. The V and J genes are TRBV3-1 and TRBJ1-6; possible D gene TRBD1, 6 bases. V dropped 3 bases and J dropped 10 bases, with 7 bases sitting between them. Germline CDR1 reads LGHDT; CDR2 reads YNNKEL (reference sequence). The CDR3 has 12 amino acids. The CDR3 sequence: CASSQGHSPLHF. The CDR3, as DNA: TGTGCCAGCAGCCAGGGACACTCACCCCTCCACTTT.

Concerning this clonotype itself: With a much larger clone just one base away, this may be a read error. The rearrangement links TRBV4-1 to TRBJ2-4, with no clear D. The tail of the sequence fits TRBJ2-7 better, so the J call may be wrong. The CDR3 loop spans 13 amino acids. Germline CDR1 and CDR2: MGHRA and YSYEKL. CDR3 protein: CASSQGKRNEQYF. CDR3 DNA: TGCGCCAGCAGCCAAGGCAAAAGGAACGAGCAGTACTTC.

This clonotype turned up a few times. Written as DNA, the CDR3 is TGCGCCAGCAGCCAAATCAGGTCGGGTCAGCCCCAGCATTTT. Protein product: CASSQIRSGQPQHF. The V and J genes are TRBV4-1 and TRBJ1-5; D gene ambiguous. The V gene lost 2 bases and the J gene lost 6 bases, with 11 bases spanning the gap. CDR1 is MGHRA, CDR2 YSYEKL, per germline. CDR3 size: 14 residues.